The TCR beta chain under discussion was sequenced for a study of preoperative IRX-2 immunotherapy in early breast cancer. Specified treatment: preoperative locoregional IRX-2 cytokine immunotherapy. Sequenced by immunoSEQ multiplex PCR; TCRdb stores in-frame clones only, minus some. Among fewer than 8,000 clones listed, approximately 80% were seen once. The CDR3 is made up of 15 amino acids. Germline assignment: CDR1 SGDLS and CDR2 YYNGEE. The V gene lost 6 bases and the J gene lost 0 bases, with 15 bases spanning the gap. The input for sequencing was tumor tissue, taken after IRX-2 immunotherapy. This rearrangement joins TRBV9 to TRBJ1-2; no definite D call. The origin of this receptor is a human donor with breast cancer. The DNA for the CDR3 is TGTGCCAGCAAGAGCCTCCATGCTTCTAACTATGGCTACACCTTC. Translated, it gives CASKSLHASNYGYTF.